The rows below give T cell receptor beta chains drawn from one sample of a study of regulatory T cells in long-lasting Graves disease. TCRdb recomputed calls from the multiplex PCR reads with MiXCR, one row per CDR3 protein. The sample has hundreds of thousands of distinct CDR3 sequences, approximately 12% seen once; the top ten hold approximately 9.3%. The data also belong to a second study, concerning T cells in Graves' hyperthyroidism and ophthalmopathy.

The starting material was peripheral blood mononuclear cells (PBMCs), obtained at new diagnosis, from a patient treated with antithyroid drugs. These receptors were obtained from a young man with Graves disease. CDR3s include the opening cysteine and the closing phenylalanine or tryptophan. The order of the fields is J gene, D gene, clone size, V gene, CDR3 length, CDR3 protein, CDR3 DNA. D genes are given only for firm matches. Clone size, where shown, is once, few, many, or a class for clones that have expanded.

j_call: TRBJ2-3
d_call: -
clone_size: many
v_call: TRBV20-1
cdr3_length: 12
cdr3_aa: CSARAPTDTQYF
cdr3_nt: TGCAGTGCTAGGGCACCCACGGATACGCAGTATTTT

j_call: TRBJ2-4
d_call: -
clone_size: -
v_call: TRBV3-1
cdr3_length: 15
cdr3_aa: CASSLNAQAKNIQYF
cdr3_nt: TGTGCCAGCAGCCTAAACGCCCAAGCCAAAAACATTCAGTACTTC

j_call: TRBJ1-6
d_call: -
clone_size: -
v_call: TRBV20-1
cdr3_length: 15
cdr3_aa: CSARAQGSLNSPLHF
cdr3_nt: TGCAGTGCTAGAGCGCAGGGTTCGCTTAATTCACCCCTCCACTTT

j_call: TRBJ2-7
d_call: TRBD2
clone_size: many
v_call: TRBV27
cdr3_length: 16
cdr3_aa: CASIADTSGRSYEQYF
cdr3_nt: TGTGCCAGCATTGCGGATACTAGCGGGAGGTCCTACGAGCAGTACTTC

j_call: TRBJ2-2
d_call: TRBD1
clone_size: many
v_call: TRBV12-3/TRBV12-4
cdr3_length: 16
cdr3_aa: CASNRQGRGNTGELFF
cdr3_nt: TGTGCCAGCAACCGACAGGGTCGGGGGAACACCGGGGAGCTGTTTTTT

j_call: TRBJ2-3
d_call: -
clone_size: many
v_call: TRBV12-3/TRBV12-4
cdr3_length: 12
cdr3_aa: CASSPGSGTQYF
cdr3_nt: TGTGCCAGCAGTCCAGGGTCTGGTACGCAGTATTTT

j_call: TRBJ1-2
d_call: -
clone_size: -
v_call: TRBV20-1
cdr3_length: 15
cdr3_aa: CSASKLLGGGYGYTF
cdr3_nt: TGCAGTGCTAGCAAATTGTTGGGGGGCGGCTATGGCTACACCTTC

j_call: TRBJ2-3
d_call: -
clone_size: -
v_call: TRBV20-1
cdr3_length: 14
cdr3_aa: CSARESDYTDTQYF
cdr3_nt: TGCAGTGCTAGGGAATCCGATTACACAGATACGCAGTATTTT

j_call: TRBJ2-5
d_call: -
clone_size: many
v_call: TRBV7-2
cdr3_length: 13
cdr3_aa: CASSQTRLETQYF
cdr3_nt: TGTGCCAGCAGCCAGACTAGATTGGAGACCCAGTACTTC

j_call: TRBJ1-1
d_call: -
clone_size: many
v_call: TRBV6-1
cdr3_length: 14
cdr3_aa: CASSGTALNTEAFF
cdr3_nt: TGTGCCAGCAGTGGGACAGCGCTGAACACTGAAGCTTTCTTT

j_call: TRBJ2-3
d_call: -
clone_size: many
v_call: TRBV27
cdr3_length: 15
cdr3_aa: CASSLSPAYTDTQYF
cdr3_nt: TGTGCCAGCAGTTTATCTCCAGCCTACACAGATACGCAGTATTTT

j_call: TRBJ2-7
d_call: -
clone_size: many
v_call: TRBV5-1
cdr3_length: 12
cdr3_aa: CASSLASNEQYF
cdr3_nt: TGCGCCAGCAGCTTAGCCAGCAACGAGCAGTACTTC

j_call: TRBJ2-1
d_call: TRBD2
clone_size: many
v_call: TRBV6-2/TRBV6-3
cdr3_length: 21
cdr3_aa: CASSYLGGRTSGSINRDEQFF
cdr3_nt: TGTGCCAGCAGTTACCTGGGGGGGCGGACTAGCGGGAGTATTAATCGGGATGAGCAGTTCTTC

j_call: TRBJ1-1
d_call: TRBD1
clone_size: many
v_call: TRBV7-8
cdr3_length: 16
cdr3_aa: CASSLEGQGIPLAAFF
cdr3_nt: TGTGCCAGCAGCTTAGAGGGACAGGGGATACCCCTGGCAGCTTTCTTT

j_call: TRBJ2-1
d_call: TRBD2
clone_size: many
v_call: TRBV5-1
cdr3_length: 15
cdr3_aa: CASSSLRTSGNEQFF
cdr3_nt: TGCGCCAGCAGCTCCCTGAGGACTAGCGGCAATGAGCAGTTCTTC

j_call: TRBJ2-3
d_call: -
clone_size: -
v_call: TRBV4-1
cdr3_length: 14
cdr3_aa: CASSQGFRGDTQYF
cdr3_nt: TGCGCCAGCAGCCAAGGGTTCCGAGGGGATACGCAGTATTTT

j_call: TRBJ1-5
d_call: TRBD1
clone_size: -
v_call: TRBV24-1
cdr3_length: 15
cdr3_aa: CATSDSGQADQPQHF
cdr3_nt: TGTGCCACCAGTGATTCCGGACAGGCCGATCAGCCCCAGCATTTT